The clone carrying this T cell receptor beta chain was seen once. Its antigen is not known. In each case, RNA was isolated and then reverse transcribed into cDNA as the sequencing template. Clones were sequenced by immunoSEQ multiplex PCR, and TCRdb holds only the in-frame ones, with some missing. Seen here are under 350,000 clones, nearly 60% observed once, and the top ten hold around 1.7%. This entry comes from a study of CD8+ T cells in alopecia areata. Study context: Patients received oral tofacitinib, 5 to 10 mg twice daily, for moderate-to-severe alopecia areata.

The sample's treatment: oral pan-JAK inhibitor, 5-10 mg twice daily. Trimming took off 5 bases at V and 3 bases at J, with 17 bases between the two ends. This CDR3 comprises 16 residues. Germline V gene lookup returns CDR1 LGHNA and CDR2 YSLEER. Study outcomes and limitations: Researchers report lesional scalp, most notably alopecia totalis/universalis, outstripped normal scalp in clonality.

This rearrangement joins TRBV4-3 to TRBJ2-1; tentatively, D is TRBD1 (6 bases). The sample consisted of CD4+ T cells sorted from blood, taken at week 24, from a patient treated with tofacitinib. The sequence was obtained from a human donor with alopecia areata. The CDR3 DNA sequence: TGCGCCAGCAGCATGACAATTGGGGGCGGCTACAATGAGCAGTTCTTC. It encodes CASSMTIGGGYNEQFF.